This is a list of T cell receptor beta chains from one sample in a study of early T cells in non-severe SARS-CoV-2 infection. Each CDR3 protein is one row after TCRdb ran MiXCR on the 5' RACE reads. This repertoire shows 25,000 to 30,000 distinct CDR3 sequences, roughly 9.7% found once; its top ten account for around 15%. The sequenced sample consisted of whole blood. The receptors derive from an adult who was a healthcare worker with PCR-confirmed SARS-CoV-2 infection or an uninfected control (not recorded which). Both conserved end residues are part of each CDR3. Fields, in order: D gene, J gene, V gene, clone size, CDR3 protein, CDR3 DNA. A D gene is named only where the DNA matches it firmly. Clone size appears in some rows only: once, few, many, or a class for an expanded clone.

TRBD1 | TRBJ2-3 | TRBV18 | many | CASSPPKDRFNTDTQYF | TGTGCCAGCTCACCACCCAAGGACAGGTTTAACACAGATACGCAGTATTTT
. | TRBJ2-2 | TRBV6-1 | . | CASRRTTQTEGELFF | TGTGCCAGCAGACGGACAACACAAACGGAGGGGGAGCTGTTTTTT
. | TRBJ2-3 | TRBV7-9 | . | CASSFETDTQYF | TGTGCCAGCAGCTTTGAGACAGATACGCAGTATTTT
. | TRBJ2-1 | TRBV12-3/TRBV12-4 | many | CASSLPQGNNEQFF | TGTGCCAGCAGTTTACCCCAGGGGAACAATGAGCAGTTCTTC
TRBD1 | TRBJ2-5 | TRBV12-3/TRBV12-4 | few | CASSLPGQQETQYF | TGTGCCAGCAGCCTACCGGGACAGCAAGAGACCCAGTACTTC
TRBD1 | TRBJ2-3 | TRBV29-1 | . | CSVEIRSIWGTGATDTQYF | TGCAGCGTTGAGATCCGGAGTATCTGGGGCACAGGGGCCACAGATACGCAGTATTTT
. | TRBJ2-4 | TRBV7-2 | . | CASSASRGENIQYF | TGTGCCAGCAGCGCATCGAGGGGGGAAAACATTCAGTACTTC
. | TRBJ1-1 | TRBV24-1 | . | CATSDDDVNTEAFF | TGTGCCACCAGTGATGACGACGTTAACACTGAAGCTTTCTTT
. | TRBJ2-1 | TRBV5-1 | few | CASSFRGNEQFF | TGCGCCAGCAGCTTCAGGGGCAATGAGCAGTTCTTC
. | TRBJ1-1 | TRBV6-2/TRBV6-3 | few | CASRAWNTEAFF | TGTGCCAGCAGAGCTTGGAACACTGAAGCTTTCTTT
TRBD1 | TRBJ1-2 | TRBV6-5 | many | CASRGQGNYGYTF | TGTGCCAGCAGGGGACAGGGAAACTATGGCTACACCTTC
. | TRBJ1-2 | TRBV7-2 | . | CASSTGQGYGYTF | TGTGCCAGCAGCACGGGGCAGGGGTACGGCTACACCTTC
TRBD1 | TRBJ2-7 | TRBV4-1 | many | CASSSDRSYEQYF | TGCGCCAGCAGCTCGGACAGGAGCTACGAGCAGTACTTC